This T cell receptor (beta chain) emerged from a study of blood T cells in healthy people across ages. Study-wide findings and caveats: Age showed a roughly linear inverse relationship with TCR beta diversity per million T cells.

Details on this clonotype: Antigen specificity is unknown. One end of the junction varies from germline; a read error may be responsible.

Per-sample PBMC isolation yielded at least 7 million cells. Germline loops: CDR1 MGHRA, CDR2 YSYEKL. This CDR3 comprises 15 residues. For the second PCR, which ran for roughly 6 to 12 cycles, a sample-barcoded 5' primer and a J-beta primer mix were used. TCRdb re-called the 5' RACE reads with MiXCR, one entry per CDR3 protein. The sample records hundreds of thousands of distinct CDR3 sequences, roughly 53% being singletons. This receptor was obtained from a man aged 60 to 75 in good health. Sequencing used blood. The rearrangement uses TRBV4-1 and TRBJ1-2, with D hard to call. CDR3 in amino acids: CANSQALNAAYGYTF. In DNA form, the CDR3 reads TGCGCCAACAGCCAAGCCCTGAACGCGGCCTATGGCTACACCTTC.